The clone carrying this TCR beta chain has at least ten counts. TCRdb re-derived calls from the RT-PCR reads in MiXCR, one entry per CDR3 protein. Among almost 700,000 distinct CDR3 sequences listed, over 12% were seen once. This clonotype was sampled from a female donor in good health, serving as a healthy control. The sample consisted of memory CD4+ T cells from blood.

The CDR3 spells CASRRQGSSNQPQHF. The CDR3 nucleotides are TGTGCCAGCAGGCGACAGGGCTCTAGCAATCAGCCCCAGCATTTT. The V and J genes are TRBV6-5 and TRBJ1-5; 7 bases are a match to TRBD1. The CDR3 loop spans 15 amino acids. Germline CDR1 and CDR2: MNHEY and SVGAGI. The V gene end was trimmed by 6 bases and the J gene end by 0 bases; junction bases not matched to a gene: 5.